This T cell receptor beta chain was found in a study of shared clonotypes between healthy human individuals. Findings and limits, study-wide: Generation probabilities were higher for clonotypes shared across all four sorted-subset donors than for unshared ones.

All of the donors resided in Nashville, Tennessee, and each was a Caucasian adult. The J segment lost 2 bases and the V segment lost 6 bases, leaving 2 bases of the junction unmatched. This CDR3 has 13 residues. Germline V gene sequence: CDR1 SGHVS, CDR2 FQNEAQ. Concerning this clone: The antigen remains unidentified.

In the original processing: ImmunoSEQ only sent back junction sequences with no quality scores, so filtering was done differently. Assay used: immunoSEQ multiplex PCR; TCRdb lists only in-frame clones, some missing. V and J calls and clone size come straight from that table; D and trimming were deduced from the DNA. In the table there are roughly 640,000 clones, 95% to 98% of which are singletons. The origin of this receptor is a woman in her twenties or thirties in good health. The chain combines TRBV7-8 with TRBJ2-7, with 9 bases identical to TRBD2. The material sequenced was naive CD4+ T cells sorted from blood. Described subset: CD45RA+ positively selected. Here the CDR3 DNA reads TGTGCCAGCAGGCTAGCGGGGACCTACGAGCAGTACTTC. This sequence encodes CASRLAGTYEQYF.